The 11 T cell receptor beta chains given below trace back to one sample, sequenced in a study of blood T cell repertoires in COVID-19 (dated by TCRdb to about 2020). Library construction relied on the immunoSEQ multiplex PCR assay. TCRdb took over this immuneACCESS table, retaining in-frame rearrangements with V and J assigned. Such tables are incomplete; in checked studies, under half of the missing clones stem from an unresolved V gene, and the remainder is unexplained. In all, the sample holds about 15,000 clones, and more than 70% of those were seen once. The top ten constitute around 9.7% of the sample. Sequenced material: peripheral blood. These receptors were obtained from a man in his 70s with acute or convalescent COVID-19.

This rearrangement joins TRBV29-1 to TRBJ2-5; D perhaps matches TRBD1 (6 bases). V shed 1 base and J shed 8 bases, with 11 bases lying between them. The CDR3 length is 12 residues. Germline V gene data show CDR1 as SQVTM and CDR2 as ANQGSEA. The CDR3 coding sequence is TGCAGCGTTGAAGGGGGGCGGATCACCCAGTACTTC. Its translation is CSVEGGRITQYF. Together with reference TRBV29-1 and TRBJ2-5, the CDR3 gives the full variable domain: SAVISQKPSRDICQRGTSLTIQCQVDSQVTMMFWYRQQPGQSLTLIATANQGSEATYESGFVIDKFPISRPNLTFSTLTVSNMSPEDSSIYLCSVEGGRITQYFGPGTRLLVL.

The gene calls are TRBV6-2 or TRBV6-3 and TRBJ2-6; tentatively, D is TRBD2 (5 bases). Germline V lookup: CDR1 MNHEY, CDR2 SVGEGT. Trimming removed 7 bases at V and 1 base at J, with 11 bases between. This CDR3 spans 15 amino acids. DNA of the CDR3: TGTGCCAGCACCCCGGACTCATCTGGGGCCAACGTCCTGACTTTC. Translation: CASTPDSSGANVLTF.

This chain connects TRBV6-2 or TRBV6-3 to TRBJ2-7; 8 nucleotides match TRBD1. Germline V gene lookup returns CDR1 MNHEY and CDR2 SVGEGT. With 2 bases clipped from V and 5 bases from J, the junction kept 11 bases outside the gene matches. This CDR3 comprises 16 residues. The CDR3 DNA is TGTGCCAGCAGTTACCAAGCAGGGGGCGTTAGAGACGAGCAGTACTTC. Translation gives CASSYQAGGVRDEQYF.

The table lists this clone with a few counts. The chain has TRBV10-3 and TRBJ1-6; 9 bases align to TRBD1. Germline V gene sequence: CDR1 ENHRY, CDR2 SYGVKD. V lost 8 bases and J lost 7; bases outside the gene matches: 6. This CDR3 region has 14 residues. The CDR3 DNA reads TGTGCCATCCGCCAACAGGGGGCCAATTCACCCCTCCACTTT. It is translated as CAIRQQGANSPLHF.

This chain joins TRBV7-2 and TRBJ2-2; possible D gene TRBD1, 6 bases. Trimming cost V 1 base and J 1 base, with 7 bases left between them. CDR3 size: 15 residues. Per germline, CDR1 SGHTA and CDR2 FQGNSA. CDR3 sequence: CASSLVRGNTGELFF. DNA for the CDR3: TGTGCCAGCAGCTTAGTCAGGGGGAACACCGGGGAGCTGTTTTTT. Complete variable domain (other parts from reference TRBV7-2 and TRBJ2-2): GAGVSQSPSNKVTEKGKDVELRCDPISGHTALYWYRQSLGQGLEFLIYFQGNSAPDKSGLPSDRFSAERTGGSVSTLTIQRTQQEDSAVYLCASSLVRGNTGELFFGEGSRLTVL.

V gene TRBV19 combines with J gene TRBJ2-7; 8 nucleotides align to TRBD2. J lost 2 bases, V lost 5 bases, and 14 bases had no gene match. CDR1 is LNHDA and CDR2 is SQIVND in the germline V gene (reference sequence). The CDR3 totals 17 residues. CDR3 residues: CASSVLPGGTTPYEQYF. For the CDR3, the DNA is TGTGCCAGTAGTGTACTACCGGGAGGGACGACTCCCTACGAGCAGTACTTC.

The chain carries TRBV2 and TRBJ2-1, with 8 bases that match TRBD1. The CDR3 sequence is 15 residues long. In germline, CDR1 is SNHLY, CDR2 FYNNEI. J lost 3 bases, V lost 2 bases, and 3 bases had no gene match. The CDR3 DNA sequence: TGTGCCAGCAGTGAAACAGGGGGGTACTACAATGAGCAGTTCTTC. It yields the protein CASSETGGYYNEQFF.

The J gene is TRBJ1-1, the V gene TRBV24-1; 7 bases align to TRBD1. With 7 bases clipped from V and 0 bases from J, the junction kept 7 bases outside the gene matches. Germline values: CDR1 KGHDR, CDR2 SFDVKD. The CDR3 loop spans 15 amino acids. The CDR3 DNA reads TGTGCCACCAGGGAGGAGGGGGCAATGAACACTGAAGCTTTCTTT. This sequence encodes CATREEGAMNTEAFF.

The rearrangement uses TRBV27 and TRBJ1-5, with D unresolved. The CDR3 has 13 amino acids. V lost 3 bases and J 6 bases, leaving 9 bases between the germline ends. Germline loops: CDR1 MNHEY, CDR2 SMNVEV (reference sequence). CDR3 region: CASSLAAGQPQHF. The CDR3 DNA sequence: TGTGCCAGCAGTTTGGCGGCCGGTCAGCCCCAGCATTTT.

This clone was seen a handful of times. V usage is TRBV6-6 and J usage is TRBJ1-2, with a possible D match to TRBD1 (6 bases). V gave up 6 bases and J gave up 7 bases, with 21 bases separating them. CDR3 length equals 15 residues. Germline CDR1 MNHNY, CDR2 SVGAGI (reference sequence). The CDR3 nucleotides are TGTGCCAGCAGAAAGGCGTTACAGGGTTTCGGTGGCTACACCTTC. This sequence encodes CASRKALQGFGGYTF.

CDR3 protein: CASSFDRFRYEQYF. The CDR3 DNA is TGTGCCAGCAGCTTTGACAGGTTCAGGTACGAGCAGTACTTC. This chain connects TRBV13 to TRBJ2-7; tentative D call: TRBD1 (6 bases). CDR3 size: 14 residues. V lost 3 bases and J 4 bases, leaving 13 bases between the germline ends. The germline V gene encodes CDR1 PRHDT and CDR2 FYEKMQ (reference sequence).